Sequencing of this T cell receptor beta chain was carried out in a study of CD8+CD57+ T cells in acquired aplastic anemia (dated by TCRdb to between 2017 and 2018). With respect to the entire study: A mean of around 3.3 ug of DNA, ranging from roughly 0.19 to 27.4 ug, was extracted from sorted CD4+ and CD8+ cells. CD8+CD57+ expansion was defined as frequency above the mean frequency observed in healthy subjects.

This clonotype was observed at least ten times. The antigen it recognizes is unknown. The input lacks base qualities; no much larger clone sits a single base away. The research as a whole found: Around 27 CD8+ CDR3 sequences were found to be shared between patients and controls, but these sequences appeared to be highly expressed in patients and within the immunodominant clones of the patients. Patients and healthy controls showed no significant difference in CD8+ Simpson's diversity (P=0.060).

Flow cytometry had shown CD8+CD57+ cell expansion in the patients selected for sequencing. All patients had severe acquired aplastic anemia diagnosed by International Study of Aplastic Anemia and Agranulocytosis and Camitta criteria. Patients had received no therapy at the time of blood sampling. In the study, sorted CD4+ and CD8+ blood T cells from patients with severe aplastic anemia and from healthy subjects underwent deep sequencing of TCR repertoires. Patients were enrolled in the USA under clinicaltrials.gov protocols 00001620, 01623167, 00001397, 00071045, 00081523 and 00961064. Ficoll-Paque density gradient centrifugation was used to isolate peripheral blood mononuclear cells. CD4+ and CD8+ T cells were sorted by FACS or magnetic beads before DNA extraction. Genomic DNA was used as template for profiling of TCR beta VDJ combinations and CDR3 sequences. An Illumina HiSeq 2000 was used for TCR repertoire sequencing. Per the original workflow: TRBV/TRBJ rearrangement plots, CDR3 size and DJ length profiles, and Simpson's diversity index were used to assess repertoires. Whichever DNA sequence was most abundant in the deep sequencing data was defined as the immunodominant clone. CDR3 amino acid sequences were checked for sharing between subjects and were compared against published repertoires and the VDJdb database. TCRdb trimmed the raw reads at Q25, called clones with MiXCR and kept productive beta chains. A single entry per CDR3 protein holds the most common genes and DNA from its merged rows. The V and J calls were determined by TCRdb, not by the authors. The sample table contains more than 150,000 distinct CDR3 sequences; only one count was recorded for around 50% of them. The ten biggest clones cover over 10% of the sample.

The CDR3 runs 13 residues from the cysteine to the phenylalanine. Only CDR3 DNA remains: 39 bases, in frame from the first base. V and J lose 7 bases and 5 bases, and a span of 15 bases separates them. CDR1 and CDR2 were assigned from the germline V gene as ENHRY and SYGVKD. The sequence came from a human donor with aplastic anemia. The sequence joins TRBV10-3 to TRBJ2-7, with a tentative D gene TRBD1 over 7 matching bases. Sequences were obtained from sorted CD4+, CD8+, or CD8+CD57+ T cells (not recorded which) from PBMCs. The CDR3 reads CAIKGQGGDEQYF. The nucleotide sequence reads TGTGCCATCAAAGGGCAGGGGGGCGACGAGCAGTACTTC.